The TCR beta chain under discussion was sequenced for a study of T cell changes during pregnancy in multiple sclerosis. J gave up 4 bases and V 3 bases, and 4 bases lay outside the gene matches. CDR3 length equals 14 residues. From germline, CDR1 is MNHEY and CDR2 SMNVEV (reference sequence). Produced via immunoSEQ multiplex PCR; TCRdb's table is partial and in-frame only. In the table there are approximately 88,000 clones, over 80% of which are singletons. Source: peripheral blood, taken in the first trimester of pregnancy. V is TRBV27 and J is TRBJ1-1; 8 positions agree with TRBD1. The TCR sequence derives from a female donor with multiple sclerosis, enrolled in a pregnancy study. DNA of the CDR3: TGTGCCAGCAGTTTCGGACAGGGCGGCACTGAAGCTTTCTTT. It yields the protein CASSFGQGGTEAFF.